A selection of T cell receptor beta chains follows, all from one sample in a study of vaccination and CD4 T cells after COVID-19. Each CDR3 protein gets one entry after TCRdb re-called the PCR reads with MiXCR. This sample has around 8,400 distinct CDR3 sequences, with less than 75% found just once. Their target antigens are unknown. The material sequenced was CD4+ T cells from blood, cultured in vitro. These receptors all come from a human donor who had recovered from COVID-19. CDR3s include the opening cysteine and the closing phenylalanine or tryptophan. D genes are given only for firm matches. A row's size may be missing; if present it is once, few, many or a size class.

>.|TRBJ1-4|TRBV27|.
CASSTGPTRFGLFF
TGTGCCAGCAGCACGGGACCCACGAGGTTCGGACTGTTTTTT
>.|TRBJ1-4|TRBV7-9|.
CASSFPLRDEKLFF
TGTGCCAGCAGCTTTCCTCTCCGAGATGAAAAACTGTTTTTT
>.|TRBJ2-2|TRBV20-1|.
CSARRHRNTGELFF
TGCAGTGCTAGGCGGCACCGGAACACCGGGGAGCTGTTTTTT
>.|TRBJ1-6|TRBV3-1|.
CASSQEGGGSSPLHF
TGTGCCAGCAGCCAAGAGGGAGGAGGCAGTTCACCCCTCCACTTT
>few|TRBJ2-7|TRBV6-5|TRBD2
CASSYQLAGGLYEQYF
TGTGCCAGCAGTTACCAACTAGCGGGAGGGCTCTACGAGCAGTACTTC
>.|TRBJ1-5|TRBV2|.
CASSVESMRSNQPQHF
TGTGCCAGCAGTGTGGAAAGTATGAGGAGTAATCAGCCCCAGCATTTT
>.|TRBJ2-4|TRBV11-3|.
CASSSSSGEGNIQYF
TGTGCCAGCAGCTCTAGTAGCGGAGAAGGGAACATTCAGTACTTC
>.|TRBJ2-3|TRBV29-1|TRBD2
CSVVAGTRGADTQYF
TGCAGCGTTGTCGCCGGGACTAGGGGTGCAGATACGCAGTATTTT
>.|TRBJ1-1|TRBV6-2/TRBV6-3|.
CASSYTLGGARVGTEAFF
TGTGCCAGCAGTTACACCTTGGGAGGGGCCCGCGTGGGGACTGAAGCTTTCTTT
>.|TRBJ1-3|TRBV6-5|.
CASSYSSGNTIYF
TGTGCCAGCAGTTACAGCTCTGGAAACACCATATATTTT
>.|TRBJ2-3|TRBV7-8|.
CASSLAGPRDGGQYF
TGTGCCAGCAGCTTAGCGGGACCTCGGGACGGGGGGCAGTATTTT
>.|TRBJ2-7|TRBV7-2|.
CASSLRTEFTYEQYF
TGTGCCAGCAGCTTAAGGACAGAGTTCACCTACGAGCAGTACTTC
>.|TRBJ2-7|TRBV10-3|.
CAIGHSRGYEQYF
TGTGCCATCGGTCACAGTAGGGGCTACGAGCAGTACTTC
>.|TRBJ2-3|TRBV6-1|TRBD2
CAGGLAGTDTQYF
TGTGCCGGAGGACTAGCGGGCACAGATACGCAGTATTTT
>few|TRBJ2-2|TRBV6-1|.
CASSGGRMRTGELFF
TGTGCCAGCAGTGGAGGGAGAATGAGGACCGGGGAGCTGTTTTTT
>.|TRBJ2-2|TRBV15|.
CATSRDRGAGELFF
TGTGCCACCAGCAGAGATCGCGGGGCCGGGGAGCTGTTTTTT
>.|TRBJ1-3|TRBV5-4|.
CASSLTASSGNTIYF
TGTGCCAGCAGCTTGACAGCCAGCTCTGGAAACACCATATATTTT
>.|TRBJ2-1|TRBV7-9|.
CASSSQIGVEQFF
TGTGCCAGCAGCTCCCAAATAGGGGTTGAGCAGTTCTTC
>.|TRBJ2-7|TRBV28|TRBD1
CASSSGGNYEQYF
TGTGCCAGCAGTTCAGGGGGCAACTACGAGCAGTACTTC
>.|TRBJ2-7|TRBV27|TRBD2
CASGILAGPYEQYF
TGTGCCAGCGGAATACTAGCGGGACCCTACGAGCAGTACTTC
>.|TRBJ1-2|TRBV28|.
CASSSKTGNAYGYTF
TGTGCCAGCAGTTCCAAGACAGGTAACGCCTATGGCTACACCTTC
>.|TRBJ1-4|TRBV28|.
CASSSHGGGDEKLFF
TGTGCCAGCAGTTCCCATGGGGGTGGGGATGAAAAACTGTTTTTT
>.|TRBJ2-4|TRBV6-1|TRBD2
CATYGGGANIQYF
TGTGCCACCTACGGCGGGGGGGCAAACATTCAGTACTTC
>.|TRBJ2-7|TRBV7-8|.
CASSSAGARELREQYF
TGTGCCAGCAGCTCCGCCGGGGCCCGGGAGTTGCGCGAGCAGTACTTC
>.|TRBJ1-1|TRBV2|.
CASSPRVANTEAFF
TGTGCCAGCAGCCCTCGGGTGGCTAACACTGAAGCTTTCTTT
>few|TRBJ1-3|TRBV27|.
CASRRTSGNTIYF
TGTGCCAGCAGACGAACCTCTGGAAACACCATATATTTT
>.|TRBJ1-6|TRBV7-9|TRBD1
CASSLGQGGNSPLHF
TGTGCCAGCAGCTTAGGACAGGGAGGTAATTCACCCCTCCACTTT
>.|TRBJ2-7|TRBV6-1|TRBD1
CASSKGQGTYEQYF
TGTGCCAGCAGCAAAGGACAGGGTACCTACGAGCAGTACTTC
>.|TRBJ2-5|TRBV5-1|.
CASSLAVPRAAETQYF
TGCGCCAGCAGCTTGGCGGTTCCCAGGGCGGCAGAGACCCAGTACTTC
>.|TRBJ2-3|TRBV27|TRBD2
CASSPLAGGYSDTQYF
TGTGCCAGCAGTCCTTTAGCGGGGGGCTACTCAGATACGCAGTATTTT
>.|TRBJ1-2|TRBV28|TRBD1
CASSGLQGAYGYTF
TGTGCCAGCAGCGGTTTACAGGGGGCCTATGGCTACACCTTC
>few|TRBJ2-7|TRBV23-1|.
CASSPVHQVGHLYEQYF
TGCGCCAGCAGTCCAGTTCATCAAGTGGGACATCTCTACGAGCAGTACTTC
>.|TRBJ2-7|TRBV12-3/TRBV12-4|TRBD2
CASSLALAGGPGEQYF
TGTGCCAGCAGTTTGGCGCTAGCGGGGGGGCCGGGCGAGCAGTACTTC
>.|TRBJ1-5|TRBV6-1|TRBD1
CASSPGQGTISNQPQHF
TGTGCCAGCAGCCCTGGACAGGGGACAATTAGCAATCAGCCCCAGCATTTT
>once|TRBJ2-7|TRBV28|TRBD2
CASSLSAGGRGSYEQYF
TGTGCCAGCAGTTTATCCGCGGGGGGTCGGGGCTCCTACGAGCAGTACTTC
>.|TRBJ1-2|TRBV7-2|.
CASSWGGGLYGYTF
TGCGCCAGCAGCTGGGGTGGGGGTCTCTATGGCTACACCTTC
>.|TRBJ2-5|TRBV4-2|.
CASSQVGRQLETQYF
TGTGCCAGCAGCCAAGTAGGGAGGCAGTTGGAGACCCAGTACTTC
>.|TRBJ1-1|TRBV19|TRBD1
CASSKQGGNTEAFF
TGTGCCAGTAGTAAACAGGGGGGGAACACTGAAGCTTTCTTT
>once|TRBJ2-1|TRBV28|.
CASSPGDNSYNEQFF
TGTGCCAGCAGTCCAGGTGACAACTCCTACAATGAGCAGTTCTTC
>.|TRBJ1-5|TRBV19|.
CASSIDRVGLQHF
TGTGCCAGTAGTATAGACAGGGTGGGGCTCCAGCATTTT
>.|TRBJ1-5|TRBV7-2|TRBD1
CASSLGQGHNQPQHF
TGTGCCAGCAGCTTGGGACAGGGTCACAATCAGCCCCAGCATTTT
>.|TRBJ1-5|TRBV20-1|.
CSASPSTGGNQPQHF
TGCAGTGCTAGTCCCTCGACAGGTGGCAATCAGCCCCAGCATTTT
>.|TRBJ2-7|TRBV10-2|.
CASSEPRLVYEQYF
TGCGCCAGCAGTGAGCCTCGACTGGTCTACGAGCAGTACTTC
>.|TRBJ2-3|TRBV10-3|.
CAIRNYLSTDTQYF
TGTGCCATCAGGAATTACCTAAGCACAGATACGCAGTATTTT
>.|TRBJ2-3|TRBV20-1|.
CSARVRGGTDTQYF
TGCAGTGCCAGAGTAAGGGGCGGTACAGATACGCAGTATTTT
>.|TRBJ2-5|TRBV7-9|TRBD1
CASGRDRAGGTQYF
TGTGCCAGCGGCCGGGACAGGGCTGGGGGGACCCAGTACTTC
>few|TRBJ2-2|TRBV27|TRBD2
CASSRTSGKTGELFF
TGTGCCAGCAGTAGGACTAGCGGGAAAACCGGGGAGCTGTTTTTT